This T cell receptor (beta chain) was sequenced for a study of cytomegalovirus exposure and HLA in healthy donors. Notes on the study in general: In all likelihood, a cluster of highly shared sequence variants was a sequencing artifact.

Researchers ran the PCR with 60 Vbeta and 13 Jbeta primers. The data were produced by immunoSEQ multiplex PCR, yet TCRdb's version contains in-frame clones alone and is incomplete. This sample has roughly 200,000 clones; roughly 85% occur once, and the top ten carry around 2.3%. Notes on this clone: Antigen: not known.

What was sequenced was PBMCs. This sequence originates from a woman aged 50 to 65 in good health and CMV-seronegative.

The CDR3 nucleotides read TGTGCCAGCCGAAGACGGTTCCTCGAGGGCGGGGAGCTGTTTTTT. Its protein product is CASRRRFLEGGELFF. The chain recombines TRBV28 with TRBJ2-2, with D perhaps matching TRBD2 (5 bases). Germline loops: CDR1 MDHEN, CDR2 SYDVKM. V gave up 8 bases and J gave up 7 bases, with 20 bases separating them. The CDR3 runs 15 residues.